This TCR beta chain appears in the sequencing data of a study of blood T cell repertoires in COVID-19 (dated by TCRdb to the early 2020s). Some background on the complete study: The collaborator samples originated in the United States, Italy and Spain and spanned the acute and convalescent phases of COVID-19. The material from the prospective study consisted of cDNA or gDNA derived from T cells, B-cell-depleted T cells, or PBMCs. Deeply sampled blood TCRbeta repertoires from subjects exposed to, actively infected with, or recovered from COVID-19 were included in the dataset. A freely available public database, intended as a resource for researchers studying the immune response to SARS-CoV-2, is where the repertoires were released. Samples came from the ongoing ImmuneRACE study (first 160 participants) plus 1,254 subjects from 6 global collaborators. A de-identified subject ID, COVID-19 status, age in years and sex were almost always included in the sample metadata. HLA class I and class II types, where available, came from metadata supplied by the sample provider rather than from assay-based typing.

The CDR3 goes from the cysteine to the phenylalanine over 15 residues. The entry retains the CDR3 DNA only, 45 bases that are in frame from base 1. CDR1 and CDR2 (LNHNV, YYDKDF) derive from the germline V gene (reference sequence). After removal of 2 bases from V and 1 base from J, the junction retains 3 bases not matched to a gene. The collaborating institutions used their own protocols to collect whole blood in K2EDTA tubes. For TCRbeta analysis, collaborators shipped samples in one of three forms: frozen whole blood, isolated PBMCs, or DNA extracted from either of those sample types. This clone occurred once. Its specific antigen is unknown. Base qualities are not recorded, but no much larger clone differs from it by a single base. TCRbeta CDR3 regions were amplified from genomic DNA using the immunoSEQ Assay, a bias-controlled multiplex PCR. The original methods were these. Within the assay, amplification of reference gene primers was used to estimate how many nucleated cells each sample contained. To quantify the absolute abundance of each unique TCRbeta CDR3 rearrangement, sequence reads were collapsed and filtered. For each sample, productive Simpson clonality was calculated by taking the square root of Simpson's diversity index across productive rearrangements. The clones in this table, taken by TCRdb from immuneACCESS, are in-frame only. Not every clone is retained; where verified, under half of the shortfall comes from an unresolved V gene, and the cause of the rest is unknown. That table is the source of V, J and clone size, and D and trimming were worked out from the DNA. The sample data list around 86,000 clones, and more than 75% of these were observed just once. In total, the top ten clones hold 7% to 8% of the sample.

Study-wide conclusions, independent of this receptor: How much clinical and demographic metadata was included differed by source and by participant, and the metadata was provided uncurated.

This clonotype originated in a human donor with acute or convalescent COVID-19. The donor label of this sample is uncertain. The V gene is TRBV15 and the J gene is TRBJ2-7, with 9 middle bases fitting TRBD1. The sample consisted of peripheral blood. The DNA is TGTGCCACCAGCAGACCGGGACAGGGTTCCTACGAGCAGTACTTC. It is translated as CATSRPGQGSYEQYF. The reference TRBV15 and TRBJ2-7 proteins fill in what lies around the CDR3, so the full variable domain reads DAMVIQNPRYQVTQFGKPVTLSCSQTLNHNVMYWYQQKSSQAPKLLFHYYDKDFNNEADTPDNFQSRRPNTSFCFLDIRSPGLGDTAMYLCATSRPGQGSYEQYFGPGTRLTVT.